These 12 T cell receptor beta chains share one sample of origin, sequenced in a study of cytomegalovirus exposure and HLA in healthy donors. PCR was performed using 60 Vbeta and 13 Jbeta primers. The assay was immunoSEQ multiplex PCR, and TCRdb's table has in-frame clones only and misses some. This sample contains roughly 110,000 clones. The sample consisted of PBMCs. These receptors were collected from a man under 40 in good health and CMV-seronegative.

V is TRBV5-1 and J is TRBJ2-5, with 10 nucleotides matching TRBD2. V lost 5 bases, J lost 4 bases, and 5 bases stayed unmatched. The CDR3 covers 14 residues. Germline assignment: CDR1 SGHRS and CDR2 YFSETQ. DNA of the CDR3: TGCGCCAGCAGTTTAAGCGGGGGGGGAGAGACCCAGTACTTC. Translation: CASSLSGGGETQYF.

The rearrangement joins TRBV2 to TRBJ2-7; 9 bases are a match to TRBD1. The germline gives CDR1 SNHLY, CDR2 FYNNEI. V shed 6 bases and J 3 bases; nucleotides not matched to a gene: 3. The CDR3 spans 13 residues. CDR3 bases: TGTGCCAGCAGCCGGGACAGGGACTACGAGCAGTACTTC. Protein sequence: CASSRDRDYEQYF.

In DNA form, the CDR3 reads TGTGCCGGCTACAGGGGCTTACTAATGAACACTGAAGCTTTCTTT. Translation gives CAGYRGLLMNTEAFF. The gene calls are TRBV30 and TRBJ1-1; 7 positions agree with TRBD1. V shed 8 bases and J 0 bases; nucleotides not matched to a gene: 12. Germline V CDR1 and CDR2: GTSNPN, SVGIG (reference sequence). This CDR3 is 15 amino acids long.

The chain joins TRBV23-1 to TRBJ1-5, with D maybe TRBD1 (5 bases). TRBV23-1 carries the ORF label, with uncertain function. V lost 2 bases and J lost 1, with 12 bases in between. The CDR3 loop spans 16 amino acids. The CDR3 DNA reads TGCGCCAGCAGTCAACCACAGGTTAGGAGCAATCAGCCCCAGCATTTT. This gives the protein CASSQPQVRSNQPQHF.

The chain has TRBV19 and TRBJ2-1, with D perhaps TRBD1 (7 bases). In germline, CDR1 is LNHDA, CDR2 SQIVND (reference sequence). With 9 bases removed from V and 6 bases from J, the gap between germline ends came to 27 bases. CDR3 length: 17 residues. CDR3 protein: CASTLAPGGGRVNEQFF. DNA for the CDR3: TGTGCCAGCACTCTCGCCCCAGGGGGAGGTAGGGTCAATGAGCAGTTCTTC. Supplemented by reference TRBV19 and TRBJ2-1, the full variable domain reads DGGITQSPKYLFRKEGQNVTLSCEQNLNHDAMYWYRQDPGQGLRLIYYSQIVNDFQKGDIAEGYSVSREKKESFPLTVTSAQKNPTAFYLCASTLAPGGGRVNEQFFGPGTRLTVL.

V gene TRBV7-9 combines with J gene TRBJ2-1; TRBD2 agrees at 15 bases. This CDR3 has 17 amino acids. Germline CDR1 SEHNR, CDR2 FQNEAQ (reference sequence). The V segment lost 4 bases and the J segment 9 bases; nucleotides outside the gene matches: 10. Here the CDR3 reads CASSWTSGGARAFEQFF. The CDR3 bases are TGTGCCAGCAGCTGGACTAGCGGGGGGGCCCGTGCTTTTGAGCAGTTCTTC.

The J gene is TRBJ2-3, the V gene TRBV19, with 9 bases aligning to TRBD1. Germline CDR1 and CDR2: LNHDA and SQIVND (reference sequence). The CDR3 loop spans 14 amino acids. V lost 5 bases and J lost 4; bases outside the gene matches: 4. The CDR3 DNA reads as TGTGCCAGTAGTCGGGACAGGGCCGCAGATACGCAGTATTTT. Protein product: CASSRDRAADTQYF. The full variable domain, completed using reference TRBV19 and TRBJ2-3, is DGGITQSPKYLFRKEGQNVTLSCEQNLNHDAMYWYRQDPGQGLRLIYYSQIVNDFQKGDIAEGYSVSREKKESFPLTVTSAQKNPTAFYLCASSRDRAADTQYFGPGTRLTVL.

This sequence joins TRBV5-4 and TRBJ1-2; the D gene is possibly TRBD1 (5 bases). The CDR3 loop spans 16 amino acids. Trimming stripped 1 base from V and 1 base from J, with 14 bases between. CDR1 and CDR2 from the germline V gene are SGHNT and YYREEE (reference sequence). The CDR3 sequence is CASSLPRQNVNYGYTF. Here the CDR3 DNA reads TGTGCCAGCAGCTTGCCTAGACAGAATGTTAACTATGGCTACACCTTC. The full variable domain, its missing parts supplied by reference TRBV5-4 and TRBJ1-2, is ETGVTQSPTHLIKTRGQQVTLRCSSQSGHNTVSWYQQALGQGPQFIFQYYREEENGRGNFPPRFSGLQFPNYSSELNVNALELDDSALYLCASSLPRQNVNYGYTFGSGTRLTVV.

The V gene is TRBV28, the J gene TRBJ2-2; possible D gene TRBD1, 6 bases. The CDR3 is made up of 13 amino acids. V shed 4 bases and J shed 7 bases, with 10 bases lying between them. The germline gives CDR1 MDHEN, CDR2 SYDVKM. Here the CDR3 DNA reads TGTGCCAGCAGTTCTGGGGGCGGCGGGGAGCTGTTTTTT. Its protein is CASSSGGGGELFF.

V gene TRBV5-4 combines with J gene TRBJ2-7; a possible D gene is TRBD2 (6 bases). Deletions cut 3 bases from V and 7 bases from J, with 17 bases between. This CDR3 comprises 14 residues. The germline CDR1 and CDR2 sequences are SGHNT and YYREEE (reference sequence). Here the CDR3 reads CASSSPGGSGEQYF. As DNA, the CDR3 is TGTGCCAGCAGCTCCCCCGGGGGTAGTGGAGAGCAGTACTTC.

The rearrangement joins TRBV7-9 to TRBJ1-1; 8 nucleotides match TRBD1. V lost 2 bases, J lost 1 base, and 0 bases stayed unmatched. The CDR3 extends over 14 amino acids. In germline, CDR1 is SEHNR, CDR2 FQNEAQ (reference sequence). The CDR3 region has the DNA TGTGCCAGCAGCTTAACAGGGGGGAACACTGAAGCTTTCTTT. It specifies CASSLTGGNTEAFF.

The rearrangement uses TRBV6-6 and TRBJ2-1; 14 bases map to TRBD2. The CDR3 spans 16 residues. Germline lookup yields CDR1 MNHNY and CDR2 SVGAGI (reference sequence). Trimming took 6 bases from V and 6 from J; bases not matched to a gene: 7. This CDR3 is CASRRTSGGYGNEQFF. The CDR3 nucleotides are TGTGCCAGCAGACGGACTAGCGGGGGGTACGGCAATGAGCAGTTCTTC.